This TCR beta chain was captured in a study of shared clonotypes between healthy human individuals. J was trimmed by 10 bases and V by 2 bases; bases with no gene match: 11. CDR3 length: 16 residues. Germline V CDR1 and CDR2: WNHNN, SYGVQD (reference sequence). CD45RO-negative cells were positively selected for CCR7, leaving out terminally differentiated effector memory CD45RA+ cells. TCRdb keeps only in-frame clones here, not all; method: immunoSEQ multiplex PCR. The data contain roughly 2,000,000 clones, approximately 94% of them seen just once; the ten biggest clones take up 1% to 1.5%. This receptor was taken from a man younger than 35 in good health. Sequencing input: naive CD8+ T cells sorted from blood. This chain connects TRBV10-1 to TRBJ2-1; 10 nucleotides agree with TRBD2. The CDR3 region has the DNA TGCGCCAGCAGTGAGGGGCTAGCGGGAGTCTTCAGGGAGCAGTTCTTC. Translating gives CASSEGLAGVFREQFF.